Below, 2 T cell receptor beta chains from the same sample are listed, as sequenced in a study of T-cell reconstitution after alpha-beta-depleted transplantation in children. The TCRbeta library incorporated unique molecular identifiers. TCRdb re-derived calls from the PCR reads in MiXCR, one entry per CDR3 protein. The repertoire consists of roughly 120,000 distinct CDR3 sequences, with around 10% occurring once and the leading ten covering about 7.3%. The sample was PBMCs from the stem cell graft donor, taken from the stem cell graft. Source of these receptors: a human donor who donated a stem cell graft to a child with acute lymphoblastic leukemia.

This clonotype showed up just a few times. A much larger clone lies one base from this, so it may be a read error. The rearrangement joins TRBV7-9 to TRBJ2-5, with D uncertain. The CDR3 has 13 residues. The V gene lost 4 bases and the J gene lost 2 bases, with 8 bases spanning the gap. Germline V gives CDR1 SEHNR, CDR2 FQNEAQ (reference sequence). As DNA, the CDR3 is TGTGCCAGCAGCTCAGTGATGCAAGAGACCCAGTACTTC. This sequence encodes CASSSVMQETQYF.

There are many counts of this clonotype. The junction departs from the called germline gene at one end, perhaps through a read error. CDR3 nucleotide sequence: TGTGCTAGCAGCTTTGAACCGGGAACAGGGGCAGGGGAGACCCAGTACTTC. Amino acid sequence: CASSFEPGTGAGETQYF. The chain employs TRBV7-7 and TRBJ2-5; 7 bases are shared with TRBD1. This CDR3 region has 17 residues. Germline V CDR1 and CDR2: SSHAT, FNYEAQ (reference sequence).